The subject of this entry is one TCR beta chain. These data come from a study of blood T cells in healthy people across ages. With a J-beta primer mix and a sample-barcoded 5' primer, a second PCR ran 7 to 11 cycles. TCRdb called the 5' RACE reads again in MiXCR, with one record for every CDR3 protein. The table lists roughly 560,000 distinct CDR3 sequences, more than 20% of them singletons. Samples each yielded at least 6 micrograms of total RNA. These data were also filed under a second study, of T cells of mothers and their children.

The sample comprised blood. This TCR was sampled from a boy between 5 and 17 years old in good health.

The CDR3 loop is CASSQDPRGGSGNTIYF. In DNA form, the CDR3 reads TGCGCCAGCAGCCAAGATCCTAGGGGTGGCTCTGGAAACACCATATATTTT. The chain is built from TRBV4-1 and TRBJ1-3; D perhaps matches TRBD1 (5 bases). The CDR3 sequence is 17 residues long. The V gene's germline CDR1 is MGHRA and CDR2 YSYEKL. The germline V and J ends were trimmed by 0 bases and 0 bases, with 12 bases remaining between them.